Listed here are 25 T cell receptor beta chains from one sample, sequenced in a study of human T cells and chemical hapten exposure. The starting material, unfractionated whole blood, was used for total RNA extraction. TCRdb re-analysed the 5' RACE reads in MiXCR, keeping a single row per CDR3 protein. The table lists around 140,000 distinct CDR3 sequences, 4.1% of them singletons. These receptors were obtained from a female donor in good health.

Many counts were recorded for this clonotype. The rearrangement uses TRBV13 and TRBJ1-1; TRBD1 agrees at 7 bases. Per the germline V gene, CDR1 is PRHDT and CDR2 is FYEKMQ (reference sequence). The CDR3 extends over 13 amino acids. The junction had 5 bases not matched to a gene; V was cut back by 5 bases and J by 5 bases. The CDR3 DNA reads TGTGCCAGCAGCCGAAACAGGGGAACTGAAGCTTTCTTT. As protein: CASSRNRGTEAFF.

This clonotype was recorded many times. CDR3 loop: CSAFEQRGPNQETQYF. The CDR3, as DNA: TGCAGTGCCTTTGAACAGCGGGGGCCAAACCAAGAGACCCAGTACTTC. The genes are TRBV20-1 and TRBJ2-5, with 8 bases aligning to TRBD2. Unmatched junction bases numbered 12, after V lost 6 bases and J lost 0 bases. Germline loops: CDR1 DFQATT, CDR2 SNEGSKA (reference sequence). This CDR3 contains 16 residues.

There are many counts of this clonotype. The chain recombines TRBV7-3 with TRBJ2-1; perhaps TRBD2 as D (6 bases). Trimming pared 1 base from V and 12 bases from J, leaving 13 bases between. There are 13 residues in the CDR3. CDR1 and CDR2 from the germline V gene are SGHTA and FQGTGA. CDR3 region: CASSLRGLGRQFF. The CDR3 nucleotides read TGTGCCAGCAGCTTAAGGGGACTCGGGAGGCAGTTCTTC. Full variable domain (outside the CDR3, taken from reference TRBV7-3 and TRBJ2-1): GAGVSQTPSNKVTEKGKYVELRCDPISGHTALYWYRQSLGQGPEFLIYFQGTGAADDSGLPNDRFFAVRPEGSVSTLKIQRTERGDSAVYLCASSLRGLGRQFFGPGTRLTVL.

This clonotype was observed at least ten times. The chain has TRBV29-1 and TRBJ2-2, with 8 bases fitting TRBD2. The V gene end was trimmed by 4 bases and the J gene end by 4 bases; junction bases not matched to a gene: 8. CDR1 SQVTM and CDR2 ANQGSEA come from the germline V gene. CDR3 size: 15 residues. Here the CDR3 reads CSVGSAGGFTGELFF. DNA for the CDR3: TGCAGCGTTGGTTCCGCGGGGGGTTTCACCGGGGAGCTGTTTTTT.

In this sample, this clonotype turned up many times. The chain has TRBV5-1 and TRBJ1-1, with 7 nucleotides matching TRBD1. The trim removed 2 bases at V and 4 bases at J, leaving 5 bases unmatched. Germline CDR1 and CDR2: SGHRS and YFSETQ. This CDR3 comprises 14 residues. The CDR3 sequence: CASSLPGGITEAFF. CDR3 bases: TGCGCCAGCAGCTTACCAGGGGGTATCACTGAAGCTTTCTTT.

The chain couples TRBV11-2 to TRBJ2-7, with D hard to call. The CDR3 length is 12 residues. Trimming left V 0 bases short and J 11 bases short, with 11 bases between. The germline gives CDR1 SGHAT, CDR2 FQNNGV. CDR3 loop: CASSLEQTREYF. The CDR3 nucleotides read TGTGCCAGCAGCTTAGAGCAGACCCGAGAGTACTTC. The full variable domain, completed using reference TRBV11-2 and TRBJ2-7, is EAGVAQSPRYKIIEKRQSVAFWCNPISGHATLYWYQQILGQGPKLLIQFQNNGVVDDSQLPKDRFSAERLKGVDSTLKIQPAKLEDSAVYLCASSLEQTREYFGPGTRLTVT.

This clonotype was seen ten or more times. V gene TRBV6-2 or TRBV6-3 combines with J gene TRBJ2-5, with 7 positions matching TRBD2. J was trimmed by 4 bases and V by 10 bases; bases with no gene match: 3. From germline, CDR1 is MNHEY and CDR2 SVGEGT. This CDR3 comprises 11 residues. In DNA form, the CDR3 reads TGTGCCACTTCGGGGGGAGAGACCCAGTACTTC. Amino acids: CATSGGETQYF.

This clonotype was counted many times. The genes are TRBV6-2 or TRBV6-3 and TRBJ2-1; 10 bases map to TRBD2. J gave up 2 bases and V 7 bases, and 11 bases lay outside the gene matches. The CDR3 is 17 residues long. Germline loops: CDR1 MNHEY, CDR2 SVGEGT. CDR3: CASMELAGIAAYNEQFF. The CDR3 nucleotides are TGTGCCAGCATGGAACTAGCGGGGATCGCCGCCTACAATGAGCAGTTCTTC.

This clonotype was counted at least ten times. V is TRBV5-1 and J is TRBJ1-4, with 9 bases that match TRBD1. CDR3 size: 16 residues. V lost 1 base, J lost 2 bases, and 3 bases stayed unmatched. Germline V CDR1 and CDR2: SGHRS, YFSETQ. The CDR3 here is CASSLTGGRTNEKLFF. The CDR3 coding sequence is TGCGCCAGCAGCTTGACAGGGGGCCGGACTAATGAAAAACTGTTTTTT.

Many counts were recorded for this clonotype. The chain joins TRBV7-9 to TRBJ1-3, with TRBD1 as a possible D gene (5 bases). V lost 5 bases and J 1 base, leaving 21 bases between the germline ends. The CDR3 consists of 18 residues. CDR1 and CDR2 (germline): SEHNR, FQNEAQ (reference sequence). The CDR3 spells CASSLPTGRVPSGNTIYF. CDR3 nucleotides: TGTGCCAGCAGCCTACCCACGGGGCGCGTTCCTTCTGGAAACACCATATATTTT.

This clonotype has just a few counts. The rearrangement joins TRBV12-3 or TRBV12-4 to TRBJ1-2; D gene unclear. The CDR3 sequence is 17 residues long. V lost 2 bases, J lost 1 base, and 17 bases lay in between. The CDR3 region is CASSLLLELRSNYGYTF. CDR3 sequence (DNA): TGTGCCAGCAGTTTACTCTTGGAGCTCCGAAGTAACTATGGCTACACCTTC.

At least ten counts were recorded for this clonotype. CDR3 DNA: TGTGCCAGCAGCTCGGAATATACGGGGGCCAGCACAGATACGCAGTATTTT. It specifies CASSSEYTGASTDTQYF. The chain carries TRBV9 and TRBJ2-3; D possibly matches TRBD1 or TRBD2 (6 bases each). Germline V gene lookup returns CDR1 SGDLS and CDR2 YYNGEE. The germline V and J ends were trimmed by 4 bases and 0 bases, with 18 bases remaining between them. CDR3 length: 17 residues. The full variable domain, in which reference TRBV9 and TRBJ2-3 provide the parts outside the CDR3, is DSGVTQTPKHLITATGQRVTLRCSPRSGDLSVYWYQQSLDQGLQFLIQYYNGEERAKGNILERFSAQQFPDLHSELNLSSLELGDSALYFCASSSEYTGASTDTQYFGPGTRLTVL.

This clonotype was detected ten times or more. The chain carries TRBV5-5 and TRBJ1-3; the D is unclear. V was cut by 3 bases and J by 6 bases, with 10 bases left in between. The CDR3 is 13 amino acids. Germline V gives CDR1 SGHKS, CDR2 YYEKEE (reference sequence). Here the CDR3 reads CASSSGNLNTIYF. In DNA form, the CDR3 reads TGTGCCAGCAGCTCCGGGAATCTAAACACCATATATTTT. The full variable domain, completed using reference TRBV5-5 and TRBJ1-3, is DAGVTQSPTHLIKTRGQQVTLRCSPISGHKSVSWYQQVLGQGPQFIFQYYEKEERGRGNFPDRFSARQFPNYSSELNVNALLLGDSALYLCASSSGNLNTIYFGEGSWLTVV.

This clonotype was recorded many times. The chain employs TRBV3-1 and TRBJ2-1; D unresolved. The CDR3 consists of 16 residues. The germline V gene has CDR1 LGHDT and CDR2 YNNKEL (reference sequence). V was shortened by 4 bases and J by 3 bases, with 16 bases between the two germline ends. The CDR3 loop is CASSRRLLTIYNEQFF. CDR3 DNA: TGTGCCAGCAGCCGACGACTCCTCACCATCTACAATGAGCAGTTCTTC.

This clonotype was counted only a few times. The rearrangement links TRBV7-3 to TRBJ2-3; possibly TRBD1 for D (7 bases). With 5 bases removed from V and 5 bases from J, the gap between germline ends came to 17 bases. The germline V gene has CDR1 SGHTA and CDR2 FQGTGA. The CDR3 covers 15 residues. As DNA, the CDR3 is TGTGCCAGCAGCCCACATAGGCAGGGGGGAGATACGCAGTATTTT. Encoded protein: CASSPHRQGGDTQYF. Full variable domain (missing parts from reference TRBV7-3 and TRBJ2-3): GAGVSQTPSNKVTEKGKYVELRCDPISGHTALYWYRQSLGQGPEFLIYFQGTGAADDSGLPNDRFFAVRPEGSVSTLKIQRTERGDSAVYLCASSPHRQGGDTQYFGPGTRLTVL.

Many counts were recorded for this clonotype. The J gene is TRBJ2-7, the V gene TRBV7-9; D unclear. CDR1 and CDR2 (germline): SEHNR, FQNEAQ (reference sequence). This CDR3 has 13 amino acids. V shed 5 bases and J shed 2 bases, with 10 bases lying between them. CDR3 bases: TGTGCCAGCAGCCTATCTCCGGCCTACGAGCAGTACTTC. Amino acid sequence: CASSLSPAYEQYF.

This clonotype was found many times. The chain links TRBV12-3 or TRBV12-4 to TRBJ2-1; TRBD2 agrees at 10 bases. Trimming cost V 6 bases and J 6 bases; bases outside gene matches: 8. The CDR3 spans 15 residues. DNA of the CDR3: TGTGCCAGCAGGCTAAGCGGGGGGGCTTCCAATGAGCAGTTCTTC. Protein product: CASRLSGGASNEQFF.

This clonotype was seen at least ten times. For the CDR3, the DNA is TGTGCCAGCAGCTCCAGCCGACTAGCGGGGGGGCTTCTTGAGCAGTTCTTC. Protein sequence: CASSSSRLAGGLLEQFF. The chain has TRBV11-2 and TRBJ2-1, with 14 bases aligning to TRBD2. The CDR3 totals 17 residues. The germline V gene encodes CDR1 SGHAT and CDR2 FQNNGV. After removal of 4 bases from V and 9 bases from J, the junction contained 11 bases not matched to a gene.

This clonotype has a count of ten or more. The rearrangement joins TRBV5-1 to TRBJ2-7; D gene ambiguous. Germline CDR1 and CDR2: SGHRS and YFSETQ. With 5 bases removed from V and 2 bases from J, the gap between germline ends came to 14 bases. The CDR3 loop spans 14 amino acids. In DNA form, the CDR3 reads TGCGCCAGCAGTCGCCATGACACAACCTACGAGCAGTACTTC. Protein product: CASSRHDTTYEQYF. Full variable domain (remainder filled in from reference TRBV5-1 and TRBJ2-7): KAGVTQTPRYLIKTRGQQVTLSCSPISGHRSVSWYQQTPGQGLQFLFEYFSETQRNKGNFPGRFSGRQFSNSRSEMNVSTLELGDSALYLCASSRHDTTYEQYFGPGTRLTVT.

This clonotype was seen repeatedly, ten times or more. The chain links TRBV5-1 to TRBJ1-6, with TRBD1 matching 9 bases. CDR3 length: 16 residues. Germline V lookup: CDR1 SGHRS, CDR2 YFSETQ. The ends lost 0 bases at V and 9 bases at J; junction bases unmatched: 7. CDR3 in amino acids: CASSLATGQGSSPLHF. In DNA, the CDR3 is TGCGCCAGCAGCTTGGCCACGGGACAGGGAAGTTCACCCCTCCACTTT.

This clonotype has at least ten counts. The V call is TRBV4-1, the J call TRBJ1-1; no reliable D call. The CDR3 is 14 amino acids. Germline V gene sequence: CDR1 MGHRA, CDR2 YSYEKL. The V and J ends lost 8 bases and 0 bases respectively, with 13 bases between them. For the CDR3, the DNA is TGCGCCAGCTCCGAATGGACCATGAACACTGAAGCTTTCTTT. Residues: CASSEWTMNTEAFF.

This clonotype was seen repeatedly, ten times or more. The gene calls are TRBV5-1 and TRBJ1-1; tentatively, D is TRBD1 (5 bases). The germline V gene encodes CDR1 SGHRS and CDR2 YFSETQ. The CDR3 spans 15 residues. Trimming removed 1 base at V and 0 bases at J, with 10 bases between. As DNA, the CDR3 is TGCGCCAGCAGCTTGACCGGGACGCTGAACACTGAAGCTTTCTTT. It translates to CASSLTGTLNTEAFF.

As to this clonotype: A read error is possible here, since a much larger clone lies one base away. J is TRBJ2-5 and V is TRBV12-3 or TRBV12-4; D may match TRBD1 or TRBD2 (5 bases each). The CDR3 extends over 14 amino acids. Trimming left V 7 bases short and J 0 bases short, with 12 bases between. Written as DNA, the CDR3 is TGTGCCAGCACCTATTGGGGACACCAAGAGACCCAGTACTTC. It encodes CASTYWGHQETQYF.

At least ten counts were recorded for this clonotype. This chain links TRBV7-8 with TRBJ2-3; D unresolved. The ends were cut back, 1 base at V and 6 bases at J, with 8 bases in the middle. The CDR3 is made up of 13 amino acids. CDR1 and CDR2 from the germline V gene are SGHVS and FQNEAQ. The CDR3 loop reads CASSLVALDTQYF. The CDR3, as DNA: TGTGCCAGCAGCTTAGTAGCACTCGATACGCAGTATTTT.

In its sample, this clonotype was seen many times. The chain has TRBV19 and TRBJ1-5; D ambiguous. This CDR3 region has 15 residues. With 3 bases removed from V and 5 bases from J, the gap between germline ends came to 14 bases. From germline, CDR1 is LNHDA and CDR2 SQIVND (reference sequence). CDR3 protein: CASSIPPWGDQPQHF. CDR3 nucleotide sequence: TGTGCCAGTAGTATCCCTCCGTGGGGAGATCAGCCCCAGCATTTT. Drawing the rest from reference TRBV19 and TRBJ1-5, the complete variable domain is DGGITQSPKYLFRKEGQNVTLSCEQNLNHDAMYWYRQDPGQGLRLIYYSQIVNDFQKGDIAEGYSVSREKKESFPLTVTSAQKNPTAFYLCASSIPPWGDQPQHFGDGTRLSIL.